The 29 T cell receptor beta chains given below trace back to one sample, sequenced in a study of memory B cells and T cells in multiple sclerosis. Produced via immunoSEQ multiplex PCR; TCRdb's table is partial and in-frame only. The data contain fewer than 15,000 clones, approximately 70% of them seen just once; the ten biggest clones take up 2.3%. The sample was memory (CD45RO+) CD4+ T cells from blood. Receptors originate from a human donor with multiple sclerosis.

The V and J genes are TRBV9 and TRBJ2-7, with 7 bases aligning to TRBD2. This CDR3 has 14 residues. Losses at the gene ends were 3 bases for V and 0 bases for J; bases not matched to a gene: 3. Germline V gene lookup returns CDR1 SGDLS and CDR2 YYNGEE. CDR3 in DNA: TGTGCCAGCAGCGCGGGAGGCGTCTCCTACGAGCAGTACTTC. This codes for CASSAGGVSYEQYF.

This sequence joins TRBV7-2 and TRBJ2-1; possibly TRBD2 for D (7 bases). In germline, CDR1 is SGHTA, CDR2 FQGNSA. V lost 2 bases to trimming and J lost 6 bases, with 17 bases between them. CDR3 size: 16 residues. The CDR3 DNA is TGTGCCAGCAGCTTATGGATGGGGGGGCTATCCAATGAGCAGTTCTTC. It translates to CASSLWMGGLSNEQFF.

This rearrangement joins TRBV5-1 to TRBJ2-2; 8 bases match TRBD1. The CDR3 is 16 residues long. Germline V lookup: CDR1 SGHRS, CDR2 YFSETQ. Unmatched junction bases numbered 2, after V lost 0 bases and J lost 1 base. The CDR3 DNA reads as TGCGCCAGCAGCTTGGGACAGGGGCGGAACACCGGGGAGCTGTTTTTT. This encodes CASSLGQGRNTGELFF. The full variable domain, rest sourced from reference TRBV5-1 and TRBJ2-2, is KAGVTQTPRYLIKTRGQQVTLSCSPISGHRSVSWYQQTPGQGLQFLFEYFSETQRNKGNFPGRFSGRQFSNSRSEMNVSTLELGDSALYLCASSLGQGRNTGELFFGEGSRLTVL.

This clone appeared a single time. This chain's CDR3 is CSVAAGGELFF. The CDR3 coding sequence is TGCAGCGTTGCGGCGGGCGGGGAGCTGTTTTTT. This sequence joins TRBV29-1 and TRBJ2-2; maybe TRBD2 (5 bases). In germline, CDR1 is SQVTM, CDR2 ANQGSEA. There are 11 residues in the CDR3. The ends were cut back, 4 bases at V and 7 bases at J, with 7 bases in the middle.

V and J are TRBV29-1 and TRBJ2-5, with D tentatively TRBD1 (5 bases). Germline CDR1 SQVTM, CDR2 ANQGSEA. This CDR3 is 11 amino acids long. Trimming removed 3 bases at V and 5 bases at J, with 7 bases between. The CDR3, as DNA: TGCAGCGTTGACAGGGCTGAGACCCAGTACTTC. This translates into CSVDRAETQYF.

This clone was observed a handful of times. CDR3 amino acids: CASSPRDYQYEQYF. The CDR3 coding sequence is TGTGCCAGCAGCCCCCGGGACTACCAGTACGAGCAGTACTTC. V is TRBV9 and J is TRBJ2-7, with 7 positions matching TRBD2. CDR1 is SGDLS, CDR2 YYNGEE, per germline. This CDR3 is built from 14 residues. Trimming removed 4 bases from V and 4 bases from J; junction bases left unmatched: 8. The variable domain in full, with the rest retrieved from reference TRBV9 and TRBJ2-7, is DSGVTQTPKHLITATGQRVTLRCSPRSGDLSVYWYQQSLDQGLQFLIQYYNGEERAKGNILERFSAQQFPDLHSELNLSSLELGDSALYFCASSPRDYQYEQYFGPGTRLTVT.

The genes are TRBV6-5 and TRBJ2-2; 7 nucleotides match TRBD1. CDR1 MNHEY and CDR2 SVGAGI come from the germline V gene. The trim removed 2 bases at V and 1 base at J, leaving 1 base unmatched. This CDR3 is built from 15 residues. The CDR3 DNA follows: TGTGCCAGCAGTTACGGGACAGTGAACACCGGGGAGCTGTTTTTT. This codes for CASSYGTVNTGELFF.

The chain joins TRBV28 to TRBJ1-2; weak D call: TRBD1 (6 bases). Germline-derived CDR1 and CDR2 are MDHEN and SYDVKM. This CDR3 has 14 residues. V dropped 6 bases and J dropped 2 bases, with 13 bases sitting between them. CDR3 DNA sequence: TGTGCCAGCAGCCAAGGGGGGGAGAACTATGGCTACACCTTC. Amino acid sequence: CASSQGGENYGYTF.

The chain combines TRBV4-1 with TRBJ1-6; D gene uncertain. The V end lost 1 base, the J end lost 4 bases, and 14 bases lay between the germline ends. This CDR3 comprises 17 residues. Germline lookup yields CDR1 MGHRA and CDR2 YSYEKL. The CDR3 protein is CASSQGVASGYNSPLHF. CDR3 DNA: TGCGCCAGCAGCCAAGGAGTAGCGTCAGGATATAATTCACCCCTCCACTTT.

The V and J genes are TRBV5-1 and TRBJ2-6; 8 positions agree with TRBD1. There are 18 residues in the CDR3. Unmatched junction bases numbered 13, after V lost 4 bases and J lost 4 bases. The germline gives CDR1 SGHRS, CDR2 YFSETQ. The CDR3 reads CASSIRTGRREGANVLTF. Written as DNA, the CDR3 is TGCGCCAGCAGCATAAGGACAGGGAGGAGGGAAGGGGCCAACGTCCTGACTTTC.

This chain connects TRBV5-6 to TRBJ1-2, with D maybe TRBD1 (6 bases). The CDR3 extends over 17 amino acids. Trimming took off 3 bases at V and 2 bases at J, with 20 bases between the two ends. CDR1 and CDR2 (germline): SGHDT, YYEEEE. The CDR3 sequence: CASSSGRQGIINYGYTF. The CDR3 nucleotides are TGTGCCAGCAGCTCTGGCCGGCAGGGGATAATCAACTATGGCTACACCTTC.

The chain joins TRBV30 to TRBJ1-3; 7 nucleotides agree with TRBD1. The CDR3 is 13 amino acids. The trim removed 2 bases at V and 4 bases at J, leaving 2 bases unmatched. Germline V lookup: CDR1 GTSNPN, CDR2 SVGIG (reference sequence). CDR3 DNA sequence: TGTGCCTGGAGTCAGACAGGGGGAAACACCATATATTTT. Protein: CAWSQTGGNTIYF.

This rearrangement joins TRBV2 to TRBJ2-7, with 11 positions matching TRBD1. Germline V gene lookup returns CDR1 SNHLY and CDR2 FYNNEI. The CDR3 runs to 13 residues. J lost 6 bases, V lost 8 bases, and 6 bases had no gene match. The CDR3 is CASYRDRGIEQYF. The CDR3, as DNA: TGTGCCAGCTACCGGGACAGGGGGATCGAGCAGTACTTC.

The rearrangement uses TRBV29-1 and TRBJ1-2; 7 bases fit TRBD1. V was pared by 4 bases and J by 5 bases, with 19 bases of the junction left unmatched. The germline V gene has CDR1 SQVTM and CDR2 ANQGSEA. The CDR3 loop spans 17 amino acids. CDR3 region: CSVVPMTALGGRYGYTF. CDR3 in DNA: TGCAGCGTTGTACCCATGACGGCGTTAGGGGGCCGATATGGCTACACCTTC.

The V and J genes are TRBV27 and TRBJ1-2; 8 bases map to TRBD1. Germline CDR1 is MNHEY and CDR2 is SMNVEV (reference sequence). V gave up 6 bases and J gave up 9 bases; unmatched junction bases: 6. The CDR3 contains 12 residues. The CDR3 DNA is TGTGCCAGCAGCGGACAGGGAGTCAGCTACACCTTC. Translation gives CASSGQGVSYTF.

The count of this clone is one. The chain links TRBV7-2 to TRBJ1-3; a possible D gene is TRBD1 (5 bases). The germline gives CDR1 SGHTA, CDR2 FQGNSA. The CDR3 is made up of 17 amino acids. Trimming took 5 bases from V and 2 from J, leaving 19 bases between them. The DNA for the CDR3 is TGTGCCAGCAGCACCGTCAAGGGCAGGGTAACTGGAAACACCATATATTTT. Protein: CASSTVKGRVTGNTIYF.

Turning to this clone: Since the CDR3 does not end with the conserved phenylalanine or tryptophan, this likely comes from a read error. This chain joins TRBV30 and TRBJ2-7; D ambiguous. V lost 0 bases, J lost 3 bases, and 9 bases lay in between. CDR1 and CDR2 from the germline V gene are GTSNPN and SVGIG (reference sequence). This CDR3 has 13 amino acids. DNA for the CDR3: TGTGCCTGGAGTGTTACAGACCGCTACGAGCAGTACCTC. This sequence encodes CAWSVTDRYEQYL.

This clone was picked up a small number of times. V gene TRBV5-6 combines with J gene TRBJ1-1; D may be TRBD1 (6 bases). Per the germline V gene, CDR1 is SGHDT and CDR2 is YYEEEE. This CDR3 spans 15 amino acids. V lost 4 bases and J 0 bases, leaving 13 bases between the germline ends. The chain's CDR3 is CASSRIQGMNTEAFF. The CDR3, as DNA: TGTGCCAGCAGCAGAATACAGGGAATGAACACTGAAGCTTTCTTT.

The chain combines TRBV6-1 with TRBJ1-5; no clear D. The CDR3 covers 13 residues. The germline V and J ends were trimmed by 6 bases and 3 bases, with 9 bases remaining between them. Per germline, CDR1 MNHNS and CDR2 SASEGT. The CDR3 region is CASSSQYNQPQHF. CDR3 nucleotide sequence: TGTGCCAGCAGCTCTCAGTACAATCAGCCCCAGCATTTT.

This clone was detected a few times. The chain employs TRBV10-2 and TRBJ1-1, with D perhaps TRBD1 (6 bases). Trimming left V 6 bases short and J 2 bases short, with 10 bases between. The CDR3 totals 13 residues. Germline V CDR1 and CDR2: WSHSY, SAAADI. The CDR3 DNA follows: TGCGCCAGCAGAGAGGACAGAAACACTGAAGCTTTCTTT. It translates to CASREDRNTEAFF.

This clone appeared once. The chain carries TRBV11-2 and TRBJ1-1; D unresolved. The V end was cut by 1 base, the J end by 0 bases, with 12 bases between. CDR1 SGHAT and CDR2 FQNNGV come from the germline V gene. This CDR3 comprises 16 residues. CDR3 in DNA: TGTGCCAGCAGCTTAGCCGCGGGGTTGATGAACACTGAAGCTTTCTTT. Its protein product is CASSLAAGLMNTEAFF.

This clone is deemed medium-sized (0.01 to 0.1%). The chain combines TRBV6-1 with TRBJ1-3; D unresolved. V lost 6 bases and J lost 5, with 11 bases in between. The CDR3 runs to 13 residues. Germline loops: CDR1 MNHNS, CDR2 SASEGT. CDR3 loop: CASSDLGRNTIYF. The CDR3 DNA reads TGTGCCAGCAGCGACTTGGGTAGAAACACCATATATTTT.

This clone was seen a handful of times. The gene calls are TRBV18 and TRBJ2-1, with 9 positions matching TRBD2. Trimming at V came to 0 bases and at J to 5 bases, leaving 8 bases not matched to a gene. CDR3 length: 17 residues. Germline lookup yields CDR1 KGHSH and CDR2 LQKENI. The CDR3 loop reads CASSPPRGTSQHNEQFF. The CDR3 DNA follows: TGTGCCAGCTCACCACCTCGAGGGACTAGCCAGCACAATGAGCAGTTCTTC.

V usage is TRBV6-5 and J usage is TRBJ1-2, with 7 bases lining up with TRBD1. V trimming: 5 bases; J trimming: 5 bases; junction bases outside the gene matches: 8. The germline gives CDR1 MNHEY, CDR2 SVGAGI. CDR3 length: 14 amino acids. CDR3 sequence (DNA): TGTGCCAGCAGTAGGACAGGTTCCCTTTATGGCTACACCTTC. Protein: CASSRTGSLYGYTF.

The rearrangement joins TRBV28 to TRBJ1-5, with TRBD1 matching over 7 bases. Germline V CDR1 and CDR2: MDHEN, SYDVKM. The CDR3 is made up of 15 amino acids. Unmatched junction bases numbered 7, after V lost 8 bases and J lost 0 bases. CDR3 in DNA: TGTGCCAGCGGGGACAGTGGCTATAGCAATCAGCCCCAGCATTTT. Encoded protein: CASGDSGYSNQPQHF.

This clone turned up a few times. This chain links TRBV6-1 with TRBJ1-5; weak D call: TRBD1 (5 bases). Trimming cost V 5 bases and J 6 bases, with 11 bases left between them. CDR1 MNHNS and CDR2 SASEGT come from the germline V gene. The CDR3 runs to 13 residues. The CDR3 loop is CASSMDISQPQHF. The CDR3 bases are TGTGCCAGCAGTATGGACATTAGTCAGCCCCAGCATTTT.

The chain joins TRBV6-5 to TRBJ2-7, with 11 positions matching TRBD2. V lost 5 bases, J lost 4 bases, and 4 bases stayed unmatched. The CDR3 sequence is 14 residues long. Germline assignment: CDR1 MNHEY and CDR2 SVGAGI. The CDR3 spells CASSHTSGSYEQYF. The DNA of the CDR3 is TGTGCCAGCAGTCATACTAGCGGGAGTTACGAGCAGTACTTC.

This clone has only a few counts. The CDR3 sequence: CASSITGAYGYTF. Written as DNA, the CDR3 is TGTGCCAGCAGTATTACTGGAGCCTATGGCTACACCTTC. The chain has TRBV6-5 and TRBJ1-2; D remains ambiguous. This CDR3 comprises 13 residues. Between the trimmed V and J ends, which lost 5 bases and 4 bases, there was a span of 11 bases. Germline assignment: CDR1 MNHEY and CDR2 SVGAGI.

The CDR3 sequence is CASSKKLTGYGEQYF. The CDR3 nucleotides are TGTGCCAGCAGTAAAAAACTAACAGGGTACGGCGAGCAGTACTTC. The rearrangement links TRBV6-1 to TRBJ2-7; D may be TRBD1 (6 bases). V lost 5 bases, J lost 6 bases, and 20 bases lay in between. Germline V CDR1 and CDR2: MNHNS, SASEGT. The CDR3 contains 15 residues.